This T cell receptor beta chain was retrieved from a study of T cell responses to AZD1222 COVID-19 vaccine. Study-level findings and limits: With dominance at 160-218 and 743-854, vaccine-associated CD4 TCRs spanned spike. Spike-specific TCR breadth and depth went up after people got two AZD1222 doses. Repertoire sampling was restricted to post-peak T cell response timepoints.

Points on this clone: The antigen remains unidentified.

V dropped 2 bases and J dropped 8; count of bases not matched to a gene: 6. CDR3 length: 16 amino acids. Germline V gives CDR1 ENHRY, CDR2 SYGVKD. The repertoire was sequenced with immunoSEQ multiplex PCR; TCRdb's copy has only in-frame clones and lacks some. The sample includes over 100,000 clones, roughly 88% of them seen just once. The receptor was isolated from an adult in good health. The specimen was peripheral blood, collected on day 0 of AZD1222 vaccination. The chain is built from TRBV10-3 and TRBJ2-1; 13 nucleotides line up with TRBD2. CDR3 nucleotides: TGTGCCATCAGTGAGCTTACTAGCGGGAGGGCCGATGAGCAGTTCTTC. It codes for CAISELTSGRADEQFF.